This TCR beta chain was documented in a study of blood T cell repertoires in COVID-19. Study-wide context: Samples of COVID-19 (acute and convalescent) were obtained from the United States, Italy and Spain. T cells, B-cell-depleted T cells, or PBMCs provided the cDNA or gDNA that served as material.

The CDR3 contains 15 residues. The trim removed 2 bases at V and 4 bases at J, leaving 7 bases unmatched. The germline CDR1 and CDR2 sequences are SGHNT and YYREEE (reference sequence). Per the original methods: Amplification of reference gene primers was used by the study to estimate nucleated cell counts. The method was immunoSEQ multiplex PCR; TCRdb's version includes in-frame clones alone and lacks a portion of them. Clone size and V and J calls were adopted from that table, with D and trimming inferred from the DNA. The sample has approximately 71,000 clones; 79% are singletons. The receptor's source is a man in his sixties with active or convalescent COVID-19. The chain combines TRBV5-4 with TRBJ2-7; 9 bases line up with TRBD1. Sample: peripheral blood. The CDR3 bases are TGTGCCAGCAGCTTAGGACAGGGGCGCACGTACGAGCAGTACTTC. It is translated as CASSLGQGRTYEQYF.